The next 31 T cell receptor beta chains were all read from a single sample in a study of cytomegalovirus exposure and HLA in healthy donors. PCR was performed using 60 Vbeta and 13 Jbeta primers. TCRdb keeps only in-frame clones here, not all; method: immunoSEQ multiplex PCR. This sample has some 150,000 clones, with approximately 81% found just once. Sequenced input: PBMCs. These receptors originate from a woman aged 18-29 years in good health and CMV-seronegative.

In DNA, the CDR3 is TGTGCCAGCAGCTTCTCCGGGACAAACAATGAGCAGTTCTTC. Protein product: CASSFSGTNNEQFF. V gene TRBV5-4 combines with J gene TRBJ2-1; D is perhaps TRBD1 (6 bases). Germline-derived CDR1 and CDR2 are SGHNT and YYREEE (reference sequence). The length of the CDR3 is 14 residues. The V end lost 2 bases, the J end lost 5 bases, and 11 bases lay between the germline ends.

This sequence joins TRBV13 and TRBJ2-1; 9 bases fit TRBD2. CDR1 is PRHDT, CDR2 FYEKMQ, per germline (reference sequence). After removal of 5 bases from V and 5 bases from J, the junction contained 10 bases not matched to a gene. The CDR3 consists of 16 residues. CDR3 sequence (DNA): TGTGCCAGCAGCACCACCGGGACTAGCAGAGACAATGAGCAGTTCTTC. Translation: CASSTTGTSRDNEQFF.

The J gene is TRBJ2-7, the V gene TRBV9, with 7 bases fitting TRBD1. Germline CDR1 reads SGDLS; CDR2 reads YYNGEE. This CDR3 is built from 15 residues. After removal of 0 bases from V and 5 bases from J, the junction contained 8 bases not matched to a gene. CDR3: CASSVGGTARDEQYF. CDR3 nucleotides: TGTGCCAGCAGCGTAGGAGGGACAGCCAGGGACGAGCAGTACTTC. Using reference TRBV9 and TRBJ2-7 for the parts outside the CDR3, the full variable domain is DSGVTQTPKHLITATGQRVTLRCSPRSGDLSVYWYQQSLDQGLQFLIQYYNGEERAKGNILERFSAQQFPDLHSELNLSSLELGDSALYFCASSVGGTARDEQYFGPGTRLTVT.

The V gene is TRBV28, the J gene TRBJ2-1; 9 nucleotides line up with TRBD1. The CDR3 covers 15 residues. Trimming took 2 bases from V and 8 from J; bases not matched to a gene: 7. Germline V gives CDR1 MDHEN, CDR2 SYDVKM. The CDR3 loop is CASSLVGQGIDEQFF. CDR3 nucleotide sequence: TGTGCCAGCAGTTTAGTGGGACAGGGTATCGATGAGCAGTTCTTC. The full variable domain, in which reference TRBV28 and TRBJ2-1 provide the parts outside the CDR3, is DVKVTQSSRYLVKRTGEKVFLECVQDMDHENMFWYRQDPGLGLRLIYFSYDVKMKEKGDIPEGYSVSREKKERFSLILESASTNQTSMYLCASSLVGQGIDEQFFGPGTRLTVL.

The CDR3 nucleotides are TGCGCCAGCAGCCAAGATCGGGCTAGCGGAAACTACGAGCAGTACTTC. Its translation is CASSQDRASGNYEQYF. The V and J genes are TRBV4-1 and TRBJ2-7, with 7 bases lining up with TRBD2. Germline-derived CDR1 and CDR2 are MGHRA and YSYEKL. V dropped 0 bases and J dropped 3; count of bases not matched to a gene: 8. This CDR3 is 16 amino acids long.

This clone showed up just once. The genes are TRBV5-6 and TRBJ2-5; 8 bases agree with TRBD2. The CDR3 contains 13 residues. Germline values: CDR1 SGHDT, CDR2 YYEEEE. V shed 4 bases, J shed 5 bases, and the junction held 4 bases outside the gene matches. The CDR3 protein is CASSRAGVETQYF. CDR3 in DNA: TGTGCCAGCAGCCGAGCGGGAGTCGAGACCCAGTACTTC.

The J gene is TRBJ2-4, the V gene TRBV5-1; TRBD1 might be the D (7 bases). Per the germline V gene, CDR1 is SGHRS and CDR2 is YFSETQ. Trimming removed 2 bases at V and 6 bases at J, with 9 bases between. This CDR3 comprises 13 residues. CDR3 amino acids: CASSFQGGNIQYF. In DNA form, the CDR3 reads TGCGCCAGCAGCTTCCAGGGGGGAAACATTCAGTACTTC.

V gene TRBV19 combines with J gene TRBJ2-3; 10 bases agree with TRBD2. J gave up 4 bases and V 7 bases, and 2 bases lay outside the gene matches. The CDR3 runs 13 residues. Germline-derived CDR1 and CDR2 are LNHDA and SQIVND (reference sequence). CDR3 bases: TGTGCCAGTAATCTAGCGGGAGCAGATACGCAGTATTTT. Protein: CASNLAGADTQYF. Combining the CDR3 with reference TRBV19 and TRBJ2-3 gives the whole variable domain DGGITQSPKYLFRKEGQNVTLSCEQNLNHDAMYWYRQDPGQGLRLIYYSQIVNDFQKGDIAEGYSVSREKKESFPLTVTSAQKNPTAFYLCASNLAGADTQYFGPGTRLTVL.

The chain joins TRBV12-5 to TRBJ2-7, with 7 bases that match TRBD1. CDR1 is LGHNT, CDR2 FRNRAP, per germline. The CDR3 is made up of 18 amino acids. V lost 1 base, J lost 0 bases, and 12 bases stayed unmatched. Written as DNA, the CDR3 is TGTGCTAGTGGTTTGGCCCGGATGACAGGGTCCTTCTCCTACGAGCAGTACTTC. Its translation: CASGLARMTGSFSYEQYF.

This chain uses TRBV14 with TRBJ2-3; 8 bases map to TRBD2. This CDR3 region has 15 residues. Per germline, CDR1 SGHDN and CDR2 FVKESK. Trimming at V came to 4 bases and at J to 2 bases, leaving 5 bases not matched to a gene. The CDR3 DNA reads TGTGCCAGCAGCCGTAGCGGGGTTGACACAGATACGCAGTATTTT. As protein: CASSRSGVDTDTQYF.

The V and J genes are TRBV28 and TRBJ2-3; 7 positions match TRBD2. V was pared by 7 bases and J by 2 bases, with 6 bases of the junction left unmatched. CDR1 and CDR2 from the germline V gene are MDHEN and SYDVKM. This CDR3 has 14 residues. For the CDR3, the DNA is TGTGCCAGCACTCATGGGAGGGCCACAGATACGCAGTATTTT. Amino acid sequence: CASTHGRATDTQYF.

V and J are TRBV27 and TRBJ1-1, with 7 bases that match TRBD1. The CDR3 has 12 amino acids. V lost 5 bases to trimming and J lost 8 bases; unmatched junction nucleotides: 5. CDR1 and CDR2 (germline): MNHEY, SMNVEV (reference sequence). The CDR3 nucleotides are TGTGCCAGCAGTCCAGACAGGGCGGAAGCTTTCTTT. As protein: CASSPDRAEAFF.

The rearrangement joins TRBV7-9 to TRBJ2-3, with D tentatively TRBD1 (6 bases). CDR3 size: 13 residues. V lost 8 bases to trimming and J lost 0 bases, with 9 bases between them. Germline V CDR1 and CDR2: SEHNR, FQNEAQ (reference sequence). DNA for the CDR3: TGTGCCAGCGGGGGCCCTAGCACAGATACGCAGTATTTT. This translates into CASGGPSTDTQYF.

For the CDR3, the DNA is TGTGCCAGCAGTTCCCCCGCGAGACAGGGGACGTTTGGCTACACCTTC. Encoded protein: CASSSPARQGTFGYTF. V gene TRBV28 combines with J gene TRBJ1-2; 8 bases agree with TRBD1. Trimming at V came to 4 bases and at J to 7 bases, leaving 14 bases not matched to a gene. CDR1 and CDR2 (germline): MDHEN, SYDVKM. The CDR3 contains 16 residues.

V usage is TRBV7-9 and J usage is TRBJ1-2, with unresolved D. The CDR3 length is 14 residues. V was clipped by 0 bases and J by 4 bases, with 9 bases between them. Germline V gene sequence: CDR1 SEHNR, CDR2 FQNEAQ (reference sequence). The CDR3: CASSLAAPSYGYTF. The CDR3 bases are TGTGCCAGCAGCTTAGCGGCCCCATCCTATGGCTACACCTTC. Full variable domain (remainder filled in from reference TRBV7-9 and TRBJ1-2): DTGVSQNPRHKITKRGQNVTFRCDPISEHNRLYWYRQTLGQGPEFLTYFQNEAQLEKSRLLSDRFSAERPKGSFSTLEIQRTEQGDSAMYLCASSLAAPSYGYTFGSGTRLTVV.

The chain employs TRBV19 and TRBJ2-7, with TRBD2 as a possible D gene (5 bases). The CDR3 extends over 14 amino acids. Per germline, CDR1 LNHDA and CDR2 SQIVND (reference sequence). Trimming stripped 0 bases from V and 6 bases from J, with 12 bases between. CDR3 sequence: CASSIDLASREQYF. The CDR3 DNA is TGTGCCAGTAGTATAGATCTAGCCAGTCGCGAGCAGTACTTC.

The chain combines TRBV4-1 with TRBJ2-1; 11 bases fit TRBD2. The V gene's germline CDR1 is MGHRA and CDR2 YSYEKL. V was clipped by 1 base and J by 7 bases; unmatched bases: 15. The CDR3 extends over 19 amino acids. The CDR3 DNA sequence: TGCGCCAGCAGCCAAGCCGGGGAGATAGCGGGAGGGCCTAGGAATGAGCAGTTCTTC. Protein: CASSQAGEIAGGPRNEQFF.

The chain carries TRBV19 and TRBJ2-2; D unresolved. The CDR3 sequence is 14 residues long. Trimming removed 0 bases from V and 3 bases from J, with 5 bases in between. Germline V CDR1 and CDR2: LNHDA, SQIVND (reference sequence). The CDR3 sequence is CASSIDRYTGELFF. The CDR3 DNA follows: TGTGCCAGTAGTATAGATCGGTACACCGGGGAGCTGTTTTTT.

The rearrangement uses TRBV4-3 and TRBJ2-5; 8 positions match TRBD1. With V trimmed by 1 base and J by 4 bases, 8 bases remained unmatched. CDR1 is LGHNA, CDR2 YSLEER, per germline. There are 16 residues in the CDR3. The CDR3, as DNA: TGCGCCAGCAGCCAAGCGGACAGGGCCCCCCGAGAGACCCAGTACTTC. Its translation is CASSQADRAPRETQYF.

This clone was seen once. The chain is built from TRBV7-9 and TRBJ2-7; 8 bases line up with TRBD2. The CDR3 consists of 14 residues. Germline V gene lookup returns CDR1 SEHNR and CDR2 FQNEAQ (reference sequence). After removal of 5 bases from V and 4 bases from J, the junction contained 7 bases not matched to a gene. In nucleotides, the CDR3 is TGTGCCAGCAGCGACGGGAGGGGGATGTACGAGCAGTACTTC. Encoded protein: CASSDGRGMYEQYF.

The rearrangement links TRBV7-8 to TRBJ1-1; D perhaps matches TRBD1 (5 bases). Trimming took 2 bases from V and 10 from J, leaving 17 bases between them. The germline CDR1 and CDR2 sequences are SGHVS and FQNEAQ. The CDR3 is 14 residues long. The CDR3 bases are TGTGCCAGCAGCTTACACGGGGGAAAGGTAGGAGCTTTCTTT. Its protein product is CASSLHGGKVGAFF.

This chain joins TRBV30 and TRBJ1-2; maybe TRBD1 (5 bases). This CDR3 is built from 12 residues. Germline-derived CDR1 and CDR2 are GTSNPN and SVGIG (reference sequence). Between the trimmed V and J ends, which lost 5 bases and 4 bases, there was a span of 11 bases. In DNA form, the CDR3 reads TGTGCCTGGGCAGGGTTTTCCTATGGCTACACCTTC. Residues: CAWAGFSYGYTF.

The CDR3 here is CASSFQRAEQFF. The CDR3 DNA follows: TGTGCCAGCAGCTTCCAGCGGGCCGAGCAGTTCTTC. The chain recombines TRBV5-6 with TRBJ2-1, with D tentatively TRBD2 (6 bases). Trimming stripped 2 bases from V and 10 bases from J, with 10 bases between. CDR1 is SGHDT and CDR2 is YYEEEE in the germline V gene. This CDR3 is built from 12 residues. The variable domain in full, completed from reference TRBV5-6 and TRBJ2-1, reads DAGVTQSPTHLIKTRGQQVTLRCSPKSGHDTVSWYQQALGQGPQFIFQYYEEEERQRGNFPDRFSGHQFPNYSSELNVNALLLGDSALYLCASSFQRAEQFFGPGTRLTVL.

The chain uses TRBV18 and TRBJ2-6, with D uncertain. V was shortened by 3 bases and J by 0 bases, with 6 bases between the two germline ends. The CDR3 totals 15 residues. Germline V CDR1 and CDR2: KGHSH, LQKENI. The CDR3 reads CASSPSGSGANVLTF. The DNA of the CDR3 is TGTGCCAGCTCACCTTCAGGCTCTGGGGCCAACGTCCTGACTTTC.

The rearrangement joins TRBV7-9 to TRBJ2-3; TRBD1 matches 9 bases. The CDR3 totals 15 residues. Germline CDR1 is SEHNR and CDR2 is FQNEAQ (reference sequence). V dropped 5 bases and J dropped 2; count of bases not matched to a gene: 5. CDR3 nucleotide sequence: TGTGCCAGCAGCCCCGGGACAGGGTTCACAGATACGCAGTATTTT. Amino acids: CASSPGTGFTDTQYF.

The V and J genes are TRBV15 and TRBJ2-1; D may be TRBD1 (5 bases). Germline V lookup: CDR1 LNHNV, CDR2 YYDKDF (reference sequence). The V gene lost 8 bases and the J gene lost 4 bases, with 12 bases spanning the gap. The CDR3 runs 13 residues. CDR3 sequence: CATGAVDYNEQFF. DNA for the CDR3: TGTGCCACCGGGGCAGTGGATTACAATGAGCAGTTCTTC.

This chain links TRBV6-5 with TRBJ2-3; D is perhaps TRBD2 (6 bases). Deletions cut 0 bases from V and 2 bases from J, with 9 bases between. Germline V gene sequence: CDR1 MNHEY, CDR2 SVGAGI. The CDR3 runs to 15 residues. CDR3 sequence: CASSYSAGPTDTQYF. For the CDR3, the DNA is TGTGCCAGCAGTTACTCGGCGGGACCCACAGATACGCAGTATTTT.

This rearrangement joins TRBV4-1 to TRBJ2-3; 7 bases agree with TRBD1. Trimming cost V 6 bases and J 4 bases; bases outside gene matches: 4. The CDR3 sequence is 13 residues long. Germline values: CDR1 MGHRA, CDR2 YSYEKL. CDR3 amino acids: CASSTTGADTQYF. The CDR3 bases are TGCGCCAGCAGTACTACAGGGGCAGATACGCAGTATTTT.

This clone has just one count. This CDR3 reads CASSLYPGTSYEQYF. For the CDR3, the DNA is TGTGCCAGCAGTTTATACCCCGGGACAAGCTACGAGCAGTACTTC. The J gene is TRBJ2-7, the V gene TRBV27; the D gene is possibly TRBD1 (6 bases). Germline V CDR1 and CDR2: MNHEY, SMNVEV (reference sequence). V was trimmed by 1 base and J by 3 bases, leaving 13 bases between them. The CDR3 consists of 15 residues.

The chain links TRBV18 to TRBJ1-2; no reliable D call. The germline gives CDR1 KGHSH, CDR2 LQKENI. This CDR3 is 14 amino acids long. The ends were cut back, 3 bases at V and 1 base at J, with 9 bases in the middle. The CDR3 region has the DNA TGTGCCAGCTCACCTTTCGGGGTTAACTATGGCTACACCTTC. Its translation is CASSPFGVNYGYTF.

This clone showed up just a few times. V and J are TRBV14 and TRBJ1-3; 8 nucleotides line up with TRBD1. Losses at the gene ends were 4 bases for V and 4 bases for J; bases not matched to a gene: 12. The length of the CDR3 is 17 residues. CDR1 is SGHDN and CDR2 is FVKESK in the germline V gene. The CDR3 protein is CASSLRTGLNRGNTIYF. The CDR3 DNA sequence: TGTGCCAGCAGCCTCCGGACAGGGCTGAATCGGGGAAACACCATATATTTT.